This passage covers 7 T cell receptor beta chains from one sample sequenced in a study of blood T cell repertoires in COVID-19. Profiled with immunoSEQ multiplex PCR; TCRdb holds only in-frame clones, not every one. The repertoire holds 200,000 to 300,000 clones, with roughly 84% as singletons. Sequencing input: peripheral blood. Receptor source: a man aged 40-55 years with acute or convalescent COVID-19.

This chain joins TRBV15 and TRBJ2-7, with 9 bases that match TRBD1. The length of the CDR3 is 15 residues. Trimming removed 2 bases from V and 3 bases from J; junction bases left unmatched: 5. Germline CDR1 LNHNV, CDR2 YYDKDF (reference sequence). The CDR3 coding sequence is TGTGCCACCAGCAGACCCGACAGGGGGATCTACGAGCAGTACTTC. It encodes CATSRPDRGIYEQYF.

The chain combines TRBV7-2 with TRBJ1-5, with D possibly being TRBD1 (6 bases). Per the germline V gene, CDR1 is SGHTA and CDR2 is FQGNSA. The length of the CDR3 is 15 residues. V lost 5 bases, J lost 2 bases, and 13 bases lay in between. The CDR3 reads CASSAAQGGNQPQHF. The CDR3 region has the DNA TGTGCCAGCAGCGCCGCACAGGGTGGCAATCAGCCCCAGCATTTT.

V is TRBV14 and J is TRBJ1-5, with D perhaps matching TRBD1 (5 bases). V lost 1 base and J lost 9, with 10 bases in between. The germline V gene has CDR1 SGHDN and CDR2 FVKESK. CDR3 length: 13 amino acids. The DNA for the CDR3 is TGTGCCAGCAGCCAAGCGGTTAGGGGGCCCCAGCATTTT. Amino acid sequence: CASSQAVRGPQHF.

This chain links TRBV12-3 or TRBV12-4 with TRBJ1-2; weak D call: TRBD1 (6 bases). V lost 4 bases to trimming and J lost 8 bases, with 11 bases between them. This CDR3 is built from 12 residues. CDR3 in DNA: TGTGCCAGCAGTTGGGGGCAGGGGGGCTACACCTTC. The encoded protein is CASSWGQGGYTF.

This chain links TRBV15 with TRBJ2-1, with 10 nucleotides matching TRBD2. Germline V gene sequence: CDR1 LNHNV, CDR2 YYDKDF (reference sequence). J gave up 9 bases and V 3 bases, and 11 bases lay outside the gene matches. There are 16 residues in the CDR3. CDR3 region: CATSSELAGDMVEQFF. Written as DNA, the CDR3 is TGTGCCACCAGCAGTGAGCTAGCGGGAGACATGGTTGAGCAGTTCTTC. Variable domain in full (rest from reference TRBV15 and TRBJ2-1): DAMVIQNPRYQVTQFGKPVTLSCSQTLNHNVMYWYQQKSSQAPKLLFHYYDKDFNNEADTPDNFQSRRPNTSFCFLDIRSPGLGDTAMYLCATSSELAGDMVEQFFGPGTRLTVL.

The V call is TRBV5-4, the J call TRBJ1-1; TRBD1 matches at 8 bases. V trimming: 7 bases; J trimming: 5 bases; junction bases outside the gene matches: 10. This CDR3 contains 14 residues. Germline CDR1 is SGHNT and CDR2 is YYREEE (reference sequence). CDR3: CASLSSRGQTEAFF. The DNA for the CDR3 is TGTGCCAGCCTCTCCTCCAGGGGGCAAACTGAAGCTTTCTTT.

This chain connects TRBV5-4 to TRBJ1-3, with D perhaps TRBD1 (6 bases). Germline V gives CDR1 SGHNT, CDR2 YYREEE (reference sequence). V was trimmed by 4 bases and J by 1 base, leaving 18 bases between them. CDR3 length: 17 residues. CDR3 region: CASSRTGTSYSGNTIYF. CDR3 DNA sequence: TGTGCCAGCAGCCGTACCGGGACATCCTATTCTGGAAACACCATATATTTT.